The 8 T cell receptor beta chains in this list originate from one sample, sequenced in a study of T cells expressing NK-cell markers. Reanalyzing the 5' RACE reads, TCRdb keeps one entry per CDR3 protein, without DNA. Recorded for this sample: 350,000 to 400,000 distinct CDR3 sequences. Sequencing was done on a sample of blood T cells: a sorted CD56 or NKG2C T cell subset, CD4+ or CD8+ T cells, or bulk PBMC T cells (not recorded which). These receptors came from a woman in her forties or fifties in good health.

The chain's CDR3 is CASSKALRPAWNEQFF. The J gene is TRBJ2-1, the V gene TRBV21-1. TRBV21-1 is annotated as a pseudogene. This CDR3 is 16 amino acids long.

CDR3 in amino acids: CSARDSGRERVKTQYF. The gene calls are TRBV20-1 and TRBJ2-5; TCRdb returns TRBD1, unconfirmable since there is no DNA. The CDR3 spans 16 residues. Germline V CDR1 and CDR2: DFQATT, SNEGSKA (reference sequence).

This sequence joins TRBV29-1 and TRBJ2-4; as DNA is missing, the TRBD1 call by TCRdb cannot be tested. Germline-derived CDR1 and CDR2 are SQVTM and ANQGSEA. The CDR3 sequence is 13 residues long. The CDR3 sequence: CSVLGRVQNIQYF.

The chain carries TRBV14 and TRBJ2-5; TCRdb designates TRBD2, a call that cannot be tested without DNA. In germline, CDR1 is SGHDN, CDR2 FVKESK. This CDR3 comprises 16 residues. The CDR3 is CASSQASGTWSGAQYF.

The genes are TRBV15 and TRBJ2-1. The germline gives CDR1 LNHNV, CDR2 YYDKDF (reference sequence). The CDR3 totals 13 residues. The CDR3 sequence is CATSAASYNEQFF.

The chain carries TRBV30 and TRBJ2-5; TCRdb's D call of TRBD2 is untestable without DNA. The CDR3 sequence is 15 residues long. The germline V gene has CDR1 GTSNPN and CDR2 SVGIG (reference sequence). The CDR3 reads CAWSVPGGIQETQYF.

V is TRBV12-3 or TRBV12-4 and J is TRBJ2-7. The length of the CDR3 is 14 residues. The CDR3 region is CASSPNIGPYEQYF.

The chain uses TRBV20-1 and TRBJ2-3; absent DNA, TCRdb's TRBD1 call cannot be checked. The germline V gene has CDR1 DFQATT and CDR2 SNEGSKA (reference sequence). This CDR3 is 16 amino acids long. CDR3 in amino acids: CSARDPGQAGADTQYF.